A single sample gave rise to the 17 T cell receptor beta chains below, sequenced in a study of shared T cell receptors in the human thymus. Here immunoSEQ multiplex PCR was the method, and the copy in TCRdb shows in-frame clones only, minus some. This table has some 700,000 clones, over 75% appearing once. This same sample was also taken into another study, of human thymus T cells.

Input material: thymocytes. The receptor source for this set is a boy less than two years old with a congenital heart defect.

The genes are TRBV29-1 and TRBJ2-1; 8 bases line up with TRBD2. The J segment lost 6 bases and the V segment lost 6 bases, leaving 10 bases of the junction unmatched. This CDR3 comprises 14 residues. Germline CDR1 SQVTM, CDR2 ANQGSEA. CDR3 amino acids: CSVPEREQGNEQFF. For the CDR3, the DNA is TGCAGCGTCCCTGAGCGGGAGCAAGGCAATGAGCAGTTCTTC.

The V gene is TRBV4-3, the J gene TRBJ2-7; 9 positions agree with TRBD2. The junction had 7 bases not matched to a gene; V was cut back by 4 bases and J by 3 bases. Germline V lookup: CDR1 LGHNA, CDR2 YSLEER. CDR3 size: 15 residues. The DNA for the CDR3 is TGCGCCAGCAGCCCGGGACTAGCCGAAAACTACGAGCAGTACTTC. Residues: CASSPGLAENYEQYF.

The CDR3 region is CASGTLQGEGTDTQYF. CDR3 coding DNA: TGCGCCAGCGGGACCCTACAAGGGGAGGGCACAGATACGCAGTATTTT. The chain recombines TRBV5-1 with TRBJ2-3; D is possibly TRBD2 (6 bases). The CDR3 loop spans 16 amino acids. The germline V and J ends were trimmed by 7 bases and 1 base, with 19 bases remaining between them. CDR1 SGHRS and CDR2 YFSETQ come from the germline V gene.

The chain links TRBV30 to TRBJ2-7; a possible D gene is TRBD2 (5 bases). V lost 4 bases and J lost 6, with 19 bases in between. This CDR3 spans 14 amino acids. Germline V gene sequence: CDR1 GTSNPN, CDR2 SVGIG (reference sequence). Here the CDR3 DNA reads TGTGCCTGGAAAGAGCGGACGGGTCTTGGCGAGCAGTACTTC. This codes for CAWKERTGLGEQYF.

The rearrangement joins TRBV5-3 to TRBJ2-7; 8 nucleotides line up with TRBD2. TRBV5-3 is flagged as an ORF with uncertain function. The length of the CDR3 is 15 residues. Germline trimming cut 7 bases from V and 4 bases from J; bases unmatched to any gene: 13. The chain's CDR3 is CARAQEGLVRYEQYF. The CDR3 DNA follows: TGTGCCAGAGCCCAGGAGGGACTAGTGAGGTACGAGCAGTACTTC.

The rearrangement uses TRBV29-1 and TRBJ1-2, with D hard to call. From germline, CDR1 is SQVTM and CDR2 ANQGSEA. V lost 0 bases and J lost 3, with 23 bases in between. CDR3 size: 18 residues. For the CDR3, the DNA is TGCAGCGTTGAAGATCCCGGCGGCAGAATGCTGGAGGACTATGGCTACACCTTC. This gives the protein CSVEDPGGRMLEDYGYTF. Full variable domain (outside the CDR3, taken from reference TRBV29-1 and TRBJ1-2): SAVISQKPSRDICQRGTSLTIQCQVDSQVTMMFWYRQQPGQSLTLIATANQGSEATYESGFVIDKFPISRPNLTFSTLTVSNMSPEDSSIYLCSVEDPGGRMLEDYGYTFGSGTRLTVV.

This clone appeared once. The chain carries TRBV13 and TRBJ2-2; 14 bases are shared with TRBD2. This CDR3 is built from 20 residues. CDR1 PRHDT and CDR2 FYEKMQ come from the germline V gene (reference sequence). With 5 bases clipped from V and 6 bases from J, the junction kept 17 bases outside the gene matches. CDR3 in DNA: TGTGCCAGCAGCCCACAGGGACTAGCGGGAGTAACTGAGTCGTCCGGGGAGCTGTTTTTT. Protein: CASSPQGLAGVTESSGELFF.

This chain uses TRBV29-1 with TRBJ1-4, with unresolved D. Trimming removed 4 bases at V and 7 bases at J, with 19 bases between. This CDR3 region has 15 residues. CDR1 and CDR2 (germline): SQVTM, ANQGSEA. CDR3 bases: TGCAGCGTTGCCCCCCGGCAGACCCGGGGTGAAAAACTGTTTTTT. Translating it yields CSVAPRQTRGEKLFF.

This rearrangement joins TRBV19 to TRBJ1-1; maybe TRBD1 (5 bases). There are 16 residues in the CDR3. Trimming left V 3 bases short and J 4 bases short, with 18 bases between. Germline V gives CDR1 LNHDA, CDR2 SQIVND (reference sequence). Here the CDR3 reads CASSMEGATGGTEAFF. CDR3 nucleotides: TGTGCCAGTAGTATGGAAGGCGCCACCGGGGGCACTGAAGCTTTCTTT.

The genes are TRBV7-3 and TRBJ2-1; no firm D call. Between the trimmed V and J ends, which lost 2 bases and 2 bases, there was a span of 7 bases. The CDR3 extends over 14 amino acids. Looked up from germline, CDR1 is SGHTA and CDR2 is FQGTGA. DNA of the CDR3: TGTGCCAGCAGCTTAGCGGCGACCTACAATGAGCAGTTCTTC. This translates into CASSLAATYNEQFF.

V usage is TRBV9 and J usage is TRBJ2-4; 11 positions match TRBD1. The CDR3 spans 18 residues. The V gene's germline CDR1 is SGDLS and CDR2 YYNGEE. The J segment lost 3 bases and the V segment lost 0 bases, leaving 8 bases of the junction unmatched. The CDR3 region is CASSVVSGQGAFKNIQYF. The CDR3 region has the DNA TGTGCCAGCAGCGTAGTTTCCGGACAGGGGGCTTTCAAAAACATTCAGTACTTC.

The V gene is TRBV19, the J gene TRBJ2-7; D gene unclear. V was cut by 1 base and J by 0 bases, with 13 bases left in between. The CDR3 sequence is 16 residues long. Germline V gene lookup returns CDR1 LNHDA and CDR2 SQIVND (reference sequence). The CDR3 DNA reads TGTGCCAGTAGTATAGTGTACGACAAAAGCTCCTACGAGCAGTACTTC. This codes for CASSIVYDKSSYEQYF.

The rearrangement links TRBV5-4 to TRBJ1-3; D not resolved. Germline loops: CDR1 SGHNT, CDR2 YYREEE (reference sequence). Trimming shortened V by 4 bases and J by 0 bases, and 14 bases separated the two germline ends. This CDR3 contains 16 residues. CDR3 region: CASSLGVSSSGNTIYF. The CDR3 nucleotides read TGTGCCAGCAGCCTGGGAGTTTCAAGCTCTGGAAACACCATATATTTT.

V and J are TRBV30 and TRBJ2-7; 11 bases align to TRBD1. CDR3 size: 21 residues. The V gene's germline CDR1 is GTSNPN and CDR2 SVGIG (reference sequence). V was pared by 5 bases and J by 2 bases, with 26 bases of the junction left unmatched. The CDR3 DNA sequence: TGTGCCTGGGAAAAGGACAGGGGGCGTCCCGGGGGCGATCGGTGCCCCTACGAGCAGTACTTC. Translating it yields CAWEKDRGRPGGDRCPYEQYF.

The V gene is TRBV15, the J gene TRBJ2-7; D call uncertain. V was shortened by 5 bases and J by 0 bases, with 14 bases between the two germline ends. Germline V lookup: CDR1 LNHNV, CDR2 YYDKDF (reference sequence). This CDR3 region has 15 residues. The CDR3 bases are TGTGCCACCAGCTCGTTGACTCCGACCTCCTACGAGCAGTACTTC. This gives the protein CATSSLTPTSYEQYF.

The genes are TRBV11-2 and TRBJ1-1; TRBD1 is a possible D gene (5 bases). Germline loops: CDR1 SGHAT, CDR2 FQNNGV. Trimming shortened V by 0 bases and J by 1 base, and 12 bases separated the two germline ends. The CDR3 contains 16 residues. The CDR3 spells CASSLDKGGANTEAFF. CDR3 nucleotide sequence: TGTGCCAGCAGCTTAGATAAGGGAGGGGCGAACACTGAAGCTTTCTTT.

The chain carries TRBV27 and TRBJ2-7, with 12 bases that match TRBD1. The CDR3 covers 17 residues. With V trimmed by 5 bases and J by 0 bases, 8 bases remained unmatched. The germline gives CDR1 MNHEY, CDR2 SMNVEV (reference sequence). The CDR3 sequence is CASSRDRGQRSSYEQYF. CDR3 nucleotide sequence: TGTGCCAGCAGTAGGGACAGGGGGCAAAGGAGCTCCTACGAGCAGTACTTC.